This TCR beta chain stems from a study of blood T cell repertoires in COVID-19. Study background: Donors in the United States, Italy and Spain gave samples during acute or convalescent COVID-19.

Method: immunoSEQ multiplex PCR; TCRdb's copy keeps in-frame clones and lacks some. This table holds around 250,000 clones, around 80% found once. CDR1 is SNHLY and CDR2 is FYNNEI in the germline V gene. Trimming took 6 bases from V and 4 from J; bases not matched to a gene: 3. CDR3 size: 13 residues. The sequencing input was peripheral blood. This clonotype was obtained from a woman aged 18-29 years with acute or convalescent COVID-19. The J gene is TRBJ2-5, the V gene TRBV2; 9 bases match TRBD1. The CDR3 DNA is TGTGCCAGCAGCCAACAGGGGGCAGAGACCCAGTACTTC. It is translated as CASSQQGAETQYF.